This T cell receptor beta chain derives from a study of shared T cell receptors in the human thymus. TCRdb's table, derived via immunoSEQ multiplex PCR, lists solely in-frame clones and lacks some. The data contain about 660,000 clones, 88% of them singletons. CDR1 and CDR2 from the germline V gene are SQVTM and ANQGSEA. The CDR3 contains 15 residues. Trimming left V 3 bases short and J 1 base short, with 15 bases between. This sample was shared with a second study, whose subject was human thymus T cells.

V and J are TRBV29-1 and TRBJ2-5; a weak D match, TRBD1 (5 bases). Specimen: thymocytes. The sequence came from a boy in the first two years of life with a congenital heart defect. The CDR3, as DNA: TGCAGCGTTGATTCGACAGAGATTAGCCAAGAGACCCAGTACTTC. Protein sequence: CSVDSTEISQETQYF.